The 17 T cell receptor beta chains presented below share a single source sample, sequenced in a study of cytomegalovirus exposure and HLA in healthy donors. A multiplex PCR was run with 60 Vbeta primers and 13 Jbeta primers. The assay was immunoSEQ multiplex PCR, and TCRdb's table has in-frame clones only and misses some. The sample lists under 150,000 clones, about three quarters occurring once. The sequenced material came from PBMCs. Receptor source: a man aged 35 to 55 in good health and CMV-seropositive.

J is TRBJ2-2 and V is TRBV18; TRBD1 matches 9 bases. After removal of 3 bases from V and 3 bases from J, the junction contained 2 bases not matched to a gene. The CDR3 consists of 15 residues. Germline-derived CDR1 and CDR2 are KGHSH and LQKENI. CDR3 amino acids: CASSPRTGDTGELFF. The CDR3 DNA follows: TGTGCCAGCTCACCCCGGACAGGGGACACCGGGGAGCTGTTTTTT.

The chain is built from TRBV7-2 and TRBJ1-2; TRBD1 matches 8 bases. V lost 2 bases and J lost 4; bases outside the gene matches: 9. Looked up from germline, CDR1 is SGHTA and CDR2 is FQGNSA. This CDR3 is built from 16 residues. CDR3 sequence (DNA): TGTGCCAGCAGCTTACGGGGGACAGGTCGACTCTATGGCTACACCTTC. The encoded protein is CASSLRGTGRLYGYTF.

This chain links TRBV29-1 with TRBJ1-1, with unresolved D. The V end was cut by 4 bases, the J end by 0 bases, with 9 bases between. CDR1 is SQVTM and CDR2 is ANQGSEA in the germline V gene. This CDR3 region has 13 residues. The CDR3 region has the DNA TGCAGCGTTGCGGGGATATTGAACACTGAAGCTTTCTTT. This translates into CSVAGILNTEAFF. Combining the CDR3 with reference TRBV29-1 and TRBJ1-1 gives the whole variable domain SAVISQKPSRDICQRGTSLTIQCQVDSQVTMMFWYRQQPGQSLTLIATANQGSEATYESGFVIDKFPISRPNLTFSTLTVSNMSPEDSSIYLCSVAGILNTEAFFGQGTRLTVV.

V gene TRBV15 combines with J gene TRBJ2-1; 8 nucleotides line up with TRBD2. Per the germline V gene, CDR1 is LNHNV and CDR2 is YYDKDF (reference sequence). The CDR3 length is 16 residues. After removal of 0 bases from V and 10 bases from J, the junction contained 11 bases not matched to a gene. The chain's CDR3 is CATSRDPSGGGGEQFF. CDR3 DNA: TGTGCCACCAGCAGAGATCCCAGCGGGGGAGGTGGGGAGCAGTTCTTC.

This clone was detected a few times. V gene TRBV5-6 combines with J gene TRBJ2-1; 7 positions agree with TRBD1. Germline V gene sequence: CDR1 SGHDT, CDR2 YYEEEE. Trimming at V came to 3 bases and at J to 3 bases, leaving 3 bases not matched to a gene. The CDR3 consists of 14 residues. CDR3: CASSSTGIYNEQFF. DNA for the CDR3: TGTGCCAGCAGCTCGACAGGGATCTACAATGAGCAGTTCTTC.

V and J are TRBV7-2 and TRBJ2-3, with 9 bases lining up with TRBD2. Trimming removed 2 bases from V and 3 bases from J; junction bases left unmatched: 6. Germline CDR1 and CDR2: SGHTA and FQGNSA. The CDR3 totals 16 residues. CDR3 sequence (DNA): TGTGCCAGCAGCTTAAGACTAGCGGTAGGGACAGATACGCAGTATTTT. This sequence encodes CASSLRLAVGTDTQYF.

The V gene is TRBV6-1, the J gene TRBJ1-2, with 7 positions matching TRBD1. Trimming cost V 0 bases and J 0 bases; bases outside gene matches: 7. Germline V gene lookup returns CDR1 MNHNS and CDR2 SASEGT. This CDR3 is built from 17 residues. CDR3 coding DNA: TGTGCCAGCAGTGAAGCCCGACAGGGCAGGGCTAACTATGGCTACACCTTC. Translating gives CASSEARQGRANYGYTF.

J is TRBJ1-5 and V is TRBV11-2; a weak D match, TRBD1 (5 bases). The CDR3 runs to 15 residues. Germline CDR1 SGHAT, CDR2 FQNNGV. Trimming cost V 5 bases and J 6 bases, with 17 bases left between them. The CDR3 sequence: CASSAGKGPLQPQHF. The DNA of the CDR3 is TGTGCCAGCAGCGCAGGGAAAGGACCCCTTCAGCCCCAGCATTTT.

The rearrangement joins TRBV5-6 to TRBJ2-1; tentatively, D is TRBD1 (5 bases). Trimming took 0 bases from V and 7 from J, leaving 20 bases between them. The CDR3 length is 17 residues. Germline CDR1 reads SGHDT; CDR2 reads YYEEEE. CDR3: CASSLERGIGLGNEQFF. The CDR3 region has the DNA TGTGCCAGCAGCTTGGAAAGGGGCATCGGATTGGGGAATGAGCAGTTCTTC.

This clone came up once. The chain links TRBV5-1 to TRBJ1-2; 7 bases are shared with TRBD1. The CDR3 consists of 15 residues. The junction had 11 bases not matched to a gene; V was cut back by 5 bases and J by 4 bases. Per the germline V gene, CDR1 is SGHRS and CDR2 is YFSETQ. This CDR3 is CASSYYRDSAYGYTF. For the CDR3, the DNA is TGCGCCAGCAGTTATTACCGGGACAGTGCCTATGGCTACACCTTC. Drawing the rest from reference TRBV5-1 and TRBJ1-2, the complete variable domain is KAGVTQTPRYLIKTRGQQVTLSCSPISGHRSVSWYQQTPGQGLQFLFEYFSETQRNKGNFPGRFSGRQFSNSRSEMNVSTLELGDSALYLCASSYYRDSAYGYTFGSGTRLTVV.

The chain is built from TRBV4-1 and TRBJ1-2, with unresolved D. The V gene's germline CDR1 is MGHRA and CDR2 YSYEKL. CDR3 length equals 16 residues. V was clipped by 0 bases and J by 5 bases, with 16 bases between them. CDR3 in DNA: TGCGCCAGCAGCCAAGAAGAGGGCACCCGGACTTATGGCTACACCTTC. Translation: CASSQEEGTRTYGYTF.

The chain recombines TRBV6-4 with TRBJ1-1; TRBD1 aligns across 8 bases. Trimming cost V 6 bases and J 3 bases; bases outside gene matches: 6. From germline, CDR1 is MRHNA and CDR2 SNTAGT. The CDR3 runs 14 residues. The CDR3 loop is CASSRTGSYTEAFF. The CDR3 bases are TGTGCCAGCAGCCGGACAGGGAGTTACACTGAAGCTTTCTTT.

This clone was picked up a small number of times. The gene calls are TRBV30 and TRBJ2-1, with 9 bases fitting TRBD2. This CDR3 spans 15 amino acids. Germline loops: CDR1 GTSNPN, CDR2 SVGIG (reference sequence). J was trimmed by 7 bases and V by 4 bases; bases with no gene match: 11. The CDR3 region is CAWNPTSGPGNEQFF. The DNA for the CDR3 is TGTGCCTGGAACCCGACTAGCGGCCCTGGGAATGAGCAGTTCTTC.

The chain carries TRBV5-1 and TRBJ1-4; TRBD1 aligns across 7 bases. The CDR3 spans 16 residues. Losses at the gene ends were 4 bases for V and 4 bases for J; bases not matched to a gene: 10. From germline, CDR1 is SGHRS and CDR2 YFSETQ. CDR3 bases: TGCGCCAGCAGCAATCAGCCGGGACAGCGTAATGAAAAACTGTTTTTT. Translated, it gives CASSNQPGQRNEKLFF.

The chain employs TRBV14 and TRBJ2-3, with D possibly matching TRBD1 (6 bases). CDR1 is SGHDN and CDR2 is FVKESK in the germline V gene. The CDR3 is 12 residues long. Trimming took off 4 bases at V and 7 bases at J, with 9 bases between the two ends. The CDR3 DNA is TGTGCCAGCAGCCTTACAGGGCATACGCAGTATTTT. This encodes CASSLTGHTQYF.

The V gene is TRBV28, the J gene TRBJ1-4; TRBD1 is a possible D gene (6 bases). The length of the CDR3 is 14 residues. Trimming cost V 3 bases and J 7 bases, with 12 bases left between them. From germline, CDR1 is MDHEN and CDR2 SYDVKM. The CDR3 loop is CASSFRGAGEKLFF. CDR3 nucleotide sequence: TGTGCCAGCAGTTTTCGGGGGGCCGGTGAAAAACTGTTTTTT.

The chain carries TRBV7-9 and TRBJ1-6; TRBD1 might be the D (5 bases). Trimming removed 4 bases at V and 7 bases at J, with 14 bases between. This CDR3 spans 15 amino acids. Looked up from germline, CDR1 is SEHNR and CDR2 is FQNEAQ (reference sequence). The CDR3 region is CASSSSLGLNSPLHF. The CDR3 region has the DNA TGTGCCAGCAGCTCCAGCTTGGGGCTGAATTCACCCCTCCACTTT. The entire variable domain, with the rest obtained from reference TRBV7-9 and TRBJ1-6, is as follows: DTGVSQNPRHKITKRGQNVTFRCDPISEHNRLYWYRQTLGQGPEFLTYFQNEAQLEKSRLLSDRFSAERPKGSFSTLEIQRTEQGDSAMYLCASSSSLGLNSPLHFGNGTRLTVT.